This TCR beta chain is drawn from a study of blood T cell repertoires in COVID-19. Looking at the study overall: Some COVID-19 samples were acute and others convalescent; all came from the United States, Italy and Spain. Sample material is recorded as cDNA or gDNA derived from T cells, B-cell-depleted T cells, or PBMCs.

The length of the CDR3 is 14 residues. Germline CDR1 and CDR2: KGHSH and LQKENI. V gave up 5 bases and J gave up 8 bases, with 15 bases separating them. Original processing methods: Amplification of reference gene primers was used by the study to estimate nucleated cell counts. The data were produced by immunoSEQ multiplex PCR, yet TCRdb's version contains in-frame clones alone and is incomplete. The DNA was the basis for D and trimming; V, J and clone size are from that table. The table lists about 39,000 clones, about 75% of them singletons, with about 8.5% in the top ten. The rearrangement links TRBV18 to TRBJ1-4, with a tentative D call TRBD1 (6 bases). Sequencing was performed on peripheral blood. This receptor was identified in a man in his 70s with active or convalescent COVID-19. The CDR3 DNA sequence: TGTGCCAGCTCATCGAGGACAGTAGGGGAAAAACTGTTTTTT. Its protein product is CASSSRTVGEKLFF. The full variable domain, rest sourced from reference TRBV18 and TRBJ1-4, is NAGVMQNPRHLVRRRGQEARLRCSPMKGHSHVYWYRQLPEEGLKFMVYLQKENIIDESGMPKERFSAEFPKEGPSILRIQQVVRGDSAAYFCASSSRTVGEKLFFGSGTQLSVL.